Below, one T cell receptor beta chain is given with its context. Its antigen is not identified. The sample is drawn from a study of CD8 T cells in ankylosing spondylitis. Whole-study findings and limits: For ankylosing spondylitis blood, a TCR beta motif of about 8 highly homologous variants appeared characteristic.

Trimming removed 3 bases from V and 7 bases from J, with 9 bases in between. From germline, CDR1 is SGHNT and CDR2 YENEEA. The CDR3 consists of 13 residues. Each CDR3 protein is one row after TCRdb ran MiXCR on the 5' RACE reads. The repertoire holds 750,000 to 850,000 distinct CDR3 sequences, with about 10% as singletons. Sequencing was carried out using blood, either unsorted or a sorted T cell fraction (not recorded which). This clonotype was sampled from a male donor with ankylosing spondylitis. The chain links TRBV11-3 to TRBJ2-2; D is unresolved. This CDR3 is CASSFVEGGELFF. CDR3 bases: TGTGCCAGCAGCTTTGTGGAAGGCGGGGAGCTGTTTTTT.